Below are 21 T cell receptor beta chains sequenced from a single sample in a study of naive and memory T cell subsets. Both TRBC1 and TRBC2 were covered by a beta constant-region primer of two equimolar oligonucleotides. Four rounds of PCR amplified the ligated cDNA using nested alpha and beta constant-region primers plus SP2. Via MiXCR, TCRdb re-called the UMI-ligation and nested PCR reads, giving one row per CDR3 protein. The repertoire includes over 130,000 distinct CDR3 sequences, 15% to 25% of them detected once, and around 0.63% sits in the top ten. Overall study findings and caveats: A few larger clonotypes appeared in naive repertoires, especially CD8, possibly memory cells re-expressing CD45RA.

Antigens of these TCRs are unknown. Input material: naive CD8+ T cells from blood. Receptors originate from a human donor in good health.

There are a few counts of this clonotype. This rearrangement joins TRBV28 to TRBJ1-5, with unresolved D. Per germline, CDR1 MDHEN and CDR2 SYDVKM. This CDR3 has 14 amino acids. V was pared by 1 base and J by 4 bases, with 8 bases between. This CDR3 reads CASSLYALNQPQHF. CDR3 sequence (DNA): TGTGCCAGCAGTTTATACGCCCTGAATCAGCCCCAGCATTTT.

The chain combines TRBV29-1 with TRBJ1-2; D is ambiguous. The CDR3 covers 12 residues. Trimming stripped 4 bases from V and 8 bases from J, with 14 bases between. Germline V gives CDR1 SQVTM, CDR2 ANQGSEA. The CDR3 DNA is TGCAGCGTTGTTAGGTTGTCTGGCGGCTACACCTTC. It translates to CSVVRLSGGYTF.

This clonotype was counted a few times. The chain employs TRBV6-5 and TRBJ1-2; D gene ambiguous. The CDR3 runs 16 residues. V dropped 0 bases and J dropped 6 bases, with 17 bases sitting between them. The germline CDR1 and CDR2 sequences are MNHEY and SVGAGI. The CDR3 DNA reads TGTGCCAGCAGTTACTCAAGGTCCGAGCAGTTCGATGGCTACACCTTC. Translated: CASSYSRSEQFDGYTF.

For the CDR3, the DNA is TGTGCCAGCAGCCTAACCAGGGGGCGCGGAACTAATGAAAAACTGTTTTTT. Translating gives CASSLTRGRGTNEKLFF. This chain links TRBV12-3 or TRBV12-4 with TRBJ1-4; TRBD1 agrees at 8 bases. Trimming at V came to 6 bases and at J to 1 base, leaving 10 bases not matched to a gene. There are 17 residues in the CDR3.

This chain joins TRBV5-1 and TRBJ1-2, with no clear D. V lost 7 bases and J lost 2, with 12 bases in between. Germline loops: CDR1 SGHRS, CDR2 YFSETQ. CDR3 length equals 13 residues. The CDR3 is CASLAPGNYGYTF. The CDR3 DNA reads TGCGCCAGCCTGGCCCCCGGGAACTATGGCTACACCTTC.

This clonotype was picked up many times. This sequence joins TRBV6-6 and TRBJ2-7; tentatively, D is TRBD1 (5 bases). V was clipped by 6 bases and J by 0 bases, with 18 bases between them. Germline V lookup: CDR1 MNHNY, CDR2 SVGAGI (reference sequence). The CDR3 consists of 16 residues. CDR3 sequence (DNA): TGTGCCAGCAGGGTTTTGGGAACAGGAATCTCCTACGAGCAGTACTTC. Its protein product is CASRVLGTGISYEQYF.

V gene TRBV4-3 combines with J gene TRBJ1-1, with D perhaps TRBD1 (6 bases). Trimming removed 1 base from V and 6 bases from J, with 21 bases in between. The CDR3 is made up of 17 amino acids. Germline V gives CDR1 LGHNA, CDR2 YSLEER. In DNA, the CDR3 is TGCGCCAGCAGCCAAGTTGGGGGCGCTAGCGGCCACGCTGAAGCTTTCTTT. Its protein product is CASSQVGGASGHAEAFF.

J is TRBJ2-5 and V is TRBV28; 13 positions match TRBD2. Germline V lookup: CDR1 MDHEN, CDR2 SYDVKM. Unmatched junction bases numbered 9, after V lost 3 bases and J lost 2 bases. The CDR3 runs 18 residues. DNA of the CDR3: TGTGCCAGCAGTTTCCAAAGGACTAGCGGGAGACTACAAGAGACCCAGTACTTC. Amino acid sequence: CASSFQRTSGRLQETQYF.

CDR3 in DNA: TGCAGCGTTGAAGACCTTTACGGCGGGGAGCTGTTTTTT. This codes for CSVEDLYGGELFF. The rearrangement links TRBV29-1 to TRBJ2-2; no reliable D call. The CDR3 has 13 amino acids. Germline V gene data show CDR1 as SQVTM and CDR2 as ANQGSEA. Trimming took 0 bases from V and 7 from J, leaving 9 bases between them.

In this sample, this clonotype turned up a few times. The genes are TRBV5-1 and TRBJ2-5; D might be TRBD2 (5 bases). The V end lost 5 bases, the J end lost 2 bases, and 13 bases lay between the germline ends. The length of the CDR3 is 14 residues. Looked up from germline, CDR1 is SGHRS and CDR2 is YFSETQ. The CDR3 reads CASSSRGIQETQYF. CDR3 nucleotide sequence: TGCGCCAGCAGTTCACGGGGTATACAAGAGACCCAGTACTTC.

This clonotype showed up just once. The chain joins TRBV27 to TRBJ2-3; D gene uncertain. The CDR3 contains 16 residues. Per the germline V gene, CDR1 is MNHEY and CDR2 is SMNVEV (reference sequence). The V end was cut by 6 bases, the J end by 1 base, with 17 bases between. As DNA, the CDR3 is TGTGCCAGCAGGTCGCTTGGACCCCTTGGCACAGATACGCAGTATTTT. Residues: CASRSLGPLGTDTQYF.

For the CDR3, the DNA is TGTGCCAGCAGCGTAGGGTGGGGGAACACCGGGGAGCTGTTTTTT. This sequence encodes CASSVGWGNTGELFF. The chain has TRBV7-6 and TRBJ2-2; the D is unclear. This CDR3 has 15 residues. V lost 5 bases and J 1 base, leaving 11 bases between the germline ends. The germline CDR1 and CDR2 sequences are SGHVS and FNYEAQ.

The CDR3 sequence is CASSSAGQGYEQYF. CDR3 DNA sequence: TGTGCCAGCAGTTCAGCGGGACAGGGGTACGAGCAGTACTTC. The chain recombines TRBV27 with TRBJ2-7; 10 bases line up with TRBD1. The V and J ends lost 4 bases and 4 bases, in that order; junction bases with no gene match: 4. Germline V gene data show CDR1 as MNHEY and CDR2 as SMNVEV (reference sequence). CDR3 length: 14 amino acids.

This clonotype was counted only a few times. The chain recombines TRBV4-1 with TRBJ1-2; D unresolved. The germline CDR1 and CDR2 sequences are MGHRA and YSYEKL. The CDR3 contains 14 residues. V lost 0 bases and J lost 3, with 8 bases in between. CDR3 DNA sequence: TGCGCCAGCAGCCAAGATCTAGAGGACTATGGCTACACCTTC. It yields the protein CASSQDLEDYGYTF.

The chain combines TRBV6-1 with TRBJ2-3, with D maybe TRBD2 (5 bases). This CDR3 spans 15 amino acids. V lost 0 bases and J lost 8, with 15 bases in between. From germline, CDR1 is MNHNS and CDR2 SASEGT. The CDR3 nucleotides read TGTGCCAGCAGTGAAGCGGTGGGGAGAGGAGTTACGCAGTATTTT. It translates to CASSEAVGRGVTQYF.

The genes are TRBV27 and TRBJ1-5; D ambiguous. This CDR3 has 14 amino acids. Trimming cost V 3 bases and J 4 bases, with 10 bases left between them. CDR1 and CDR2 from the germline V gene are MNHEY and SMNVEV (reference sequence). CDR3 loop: CASSLVGNNQPQHF. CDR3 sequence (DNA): TGTGCCAGCAGTTTGGTAGGAAATAATCAGCCCCAGCATTTT.

The CDR3 region is CASSVTERANYGYTF. CDR3 bases: TGTGCCAGCAGCGTCACGGAGAGGGCTAACTATGGCTACACCTTC. This chain links TRBV9 with TRBJ1-2; D not certain. V was cut by 2 bases and J by 0 bases, with 11 bases left in between. Germline CDR1 is SGDLS and CDR2 is YYNGEE. This CDR3 contains 15 residues.

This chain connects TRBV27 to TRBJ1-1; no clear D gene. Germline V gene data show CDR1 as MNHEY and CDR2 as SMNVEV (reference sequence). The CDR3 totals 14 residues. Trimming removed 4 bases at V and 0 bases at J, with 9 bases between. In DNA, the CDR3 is TGTGCCAGCAGTTCCACAGTGATGAACACTGAAGCTTTCTTT. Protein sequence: CASSSTVMNTEAFF.

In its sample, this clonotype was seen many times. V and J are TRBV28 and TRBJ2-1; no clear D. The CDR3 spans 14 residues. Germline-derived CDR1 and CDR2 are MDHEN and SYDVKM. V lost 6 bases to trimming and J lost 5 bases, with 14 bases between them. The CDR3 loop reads CASRGGYLDNEQFF. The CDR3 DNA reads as TGTGCCAGCAGAGGTGGGTACCTCGACAATGAGCAGTTCTTC.

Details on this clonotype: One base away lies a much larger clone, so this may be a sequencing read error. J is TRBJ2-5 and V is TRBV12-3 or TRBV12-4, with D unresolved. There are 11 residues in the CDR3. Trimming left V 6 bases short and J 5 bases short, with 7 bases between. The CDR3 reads CASSSRETQYF. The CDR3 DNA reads TGTGCCAGCAGCTCCCGGGAGACCCAGTACTTC.

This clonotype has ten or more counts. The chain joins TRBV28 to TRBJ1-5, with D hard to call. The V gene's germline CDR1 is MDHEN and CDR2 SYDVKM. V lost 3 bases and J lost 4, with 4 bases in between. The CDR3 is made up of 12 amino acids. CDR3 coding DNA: TGTGCCAGCAGTTTTGGGAATCAGCCCCAGCATTTT. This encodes CASSFGNQPQHF.